This T cell receptor beta chain was documented in a study of blood T cell repertoires in COVID-19. The overall study: From the United States, Italy and Spain came samples of acute and convalescent COVID-19. PBMCs, B-cell-depleted T cells, or T cells provided the cDNA or gDNA that made up the material.

CDR1 is MDHEN and CDR2 is SYDVKM in the germline V gene. The J segment lost 3 bases and the V segment lost 6 bases, leaving 4 bases of the junction unmatched. This CDR3 is built from 13 residues. Authors' methods: The authors estimated nucleated cell counts from reference gene primer amplification. Produced via immunoSEQ multiplex PCR; TCRdb's table is partial and in-frame only. D and trimming were read from the DNA, whereas the V and J calls and clone size are those reported in that table. This table has 150,000 to 200,000 clones, about 80% appearing once. Sequences were obtained from peripheral blood. The chain carries TRBV28 and TRBJ1-1, with 7 positions matching TRBD1. The clonotype originates from a human donor with acute or convalescent COVID-19. The donor label of this sample is uncertain. This chain's CDR3 is CASSAGQYTEAFF. The CDR3 DNA is TGTGCCAGCAGCGCGGGACAGTACACTGAAGCTTTCTTT. Drawing the rest from reference TRBV28 and TRBJ1-1, the complete variable domain is DVKVTQSSRYLVKRTGEKVFLECVQDMDHENMFWYRQDPGLGLRLIYFSYDVKMKEKGDIPEGYSVSREKKERFSLILESASTNQTSMYLCASSAGQYTEAFFGQGTRLTVV.